This T cell receptor (beta chain) stems from a study of OX40 agonist ivuxolimab in advanced cancers. The study's findings and limits: Among some nonresponders, normalized T-cell clonal expansion was also low. Researchers report that CD8+ T cells had, on average, more expanded clones than CD4+. Antigens targeted by the expanded peripheral T cells were not determined.

Libraries were prepared by immunoSEQ multiplex PCR; TCRdb keeps only in-frame clonotypes and omits some of them. The sample lists some 150,000 clones; approximately 90% were seen once. As concerns this clone: The antigen is not known.

The clonotype comes from an adult with an advanced solid tumor such as melanoma, head and neck, liver or kidney cancer. Sequences were derived from CD4+ or CD8+ T cells sorted from blood, sampled in a trial of the OX40 agonist ivuxolimab.

CDR3 loop: CASSFEGTGELFF. In DNA, the CDR3 is TGTGCCAGCAGCTTTGAGGGAACCGGGGAGCTGTTTTTT. This chain joins TRBV11-2 and TRBJ2-2; tentatively, D is TRBD2 (5 bases). This CDR3 has 13 amino acids. V dropped 3 bases and J dropped 5 bases, with 7 bases sitting between them. CDR1 and CDR2 from the germline V gene are SGHAT and FQNNGV. Drawing the rest from reference TRBV11-2 and TRBJ2-2, the complete variable domain is EAGVAQSPRYKIIEKRQSVAFWCNPISGHATLYWYQQILGQGPKLLIQFQNNGVVDDSQLPKDRFSAERLKGVDSTLKIQPAKLEDSAVYLCASSFEGTGELFFGEGSRLTVL.